This TCR beta chain appears in the sequencing data of a study of CD4+ T cells in melanoma. Findings and caveats of the study: A reported correlation linked neoantigen-specific CD4+ T cells to CD8+, macrophage and B cell function. Neoantigen-specific CD4+ T cells in melanoma reportedly had diverse differentiation states.

V was shortened by 6 bases and J by 2 bases, with 10 bases between the two germline ends. This CDR3 comprises 14 residues. The germline V gene encodes CDR1 SNHLY and CDR2 FYNNEI. This clone has only a few counts. The antigen is not known. Sequencing was performed with immunoSEQ multiplex PCR; in TCRdb, only in-frame clones are kept and a portion is missing. The sample consists of just over 14,000 clones, roughly three fifths of them appearing once. V gene TRBV2 combines with J gene TRBJ2-2, with unresolved D. This receptor was obtained from a human donor with melanoma. Sequenced: cells from a culture (not recorded whether cultured in vitro). The CDR3 here is CASRVGINTGELFF. The CDR3 DNA sequence: TGTGCCAGCAGAGTGGGCATTAACACCGGGGAGCTGTTTTTT.